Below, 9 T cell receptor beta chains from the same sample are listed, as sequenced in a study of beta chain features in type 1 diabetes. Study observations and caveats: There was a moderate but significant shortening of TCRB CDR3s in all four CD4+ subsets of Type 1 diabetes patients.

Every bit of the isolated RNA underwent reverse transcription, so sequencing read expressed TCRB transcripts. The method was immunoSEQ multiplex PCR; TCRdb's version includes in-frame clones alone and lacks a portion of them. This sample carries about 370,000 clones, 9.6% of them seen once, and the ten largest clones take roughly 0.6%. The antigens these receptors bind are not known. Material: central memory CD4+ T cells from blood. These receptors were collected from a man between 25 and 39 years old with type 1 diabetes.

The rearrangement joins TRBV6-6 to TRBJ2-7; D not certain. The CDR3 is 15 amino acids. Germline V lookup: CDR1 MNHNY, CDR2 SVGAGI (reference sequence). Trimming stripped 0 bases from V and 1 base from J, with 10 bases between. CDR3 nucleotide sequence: TGTGCCAGCAGTTACTCGTTGATTCGTTCCTACGAGCAGTACTTC. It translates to CASSYSLIRSYEQYF.

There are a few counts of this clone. The CDR3: CASTFGGGAGRYGYTF. CDR3 nucleotide sequence: TGTGCCAGCACATTCGGAGGGGGCGCGGGTCGGTATGGCTACACCTTC. This sequence joins TRBV28 and TRBJ1-2, with TRBD1 identical over 7 bases. The CDR3 length is 16 residues. Germline V lookup: CDR1 MDHEN, CDR2 SYDVKM. V dropped 7 bases and J dropped 5; count of bases not matched to a gene: 16.

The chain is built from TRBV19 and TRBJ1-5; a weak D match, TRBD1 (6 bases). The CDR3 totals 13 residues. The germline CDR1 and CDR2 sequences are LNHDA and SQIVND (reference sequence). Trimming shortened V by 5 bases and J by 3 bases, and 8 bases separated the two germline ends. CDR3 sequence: CASSGDINQPQHF. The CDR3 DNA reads TGTGCCAGTAGTGGGGACATCAATCAGCCCCAGCATTTT.

The CDR3 region has the DNA TGTGCCAGCAGCTACTCCCCTGCGGATACGCAGTATTTT. Its protein product is CASSYSPADTQYF. The chain uses TRBV11-2 and TRBJ2-3; D remains unclear. The germline gives CDR1 SGHAT, CDR2 FQNNGV. CDR3 length equals 13 residues. V dropped 4 bases and J dropped 6 bases, with 11 bases sitting between them. Combining the CDR3 with reference TRBV11-2 and TRBJ2-3 gives the whole variable domain EAGVAQSPRYKIIEKRQSVAFWCNPISGHATLYWYQQILGQGPKLLIQFQNNGVVDDSQLPKDRFSAERLKGVDSTLKIQPAKLEDSAVYLCASSYSPADTQYFGPGTRLTVL.

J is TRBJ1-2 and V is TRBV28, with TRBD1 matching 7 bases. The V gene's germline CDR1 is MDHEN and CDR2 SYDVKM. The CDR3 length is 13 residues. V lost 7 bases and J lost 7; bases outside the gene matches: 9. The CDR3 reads CASNTRGLGGYTF. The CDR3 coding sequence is TGTGCCAGCAATACTAGGGGGCTGGGTGGCTACACCTTC.

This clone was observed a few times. The CDR3 is CASNQWTDNTGELFF. The CDR3 DNA reads as TGCGCCAGCAATCAATGGACGGACAACACCGGGGAGCTGTTTTTT. This rearrangement joins TRBV5-1 to TRBJ2-2; D is uncertain. Germline CDR1 SGHRS, CDR2 YFSETQ. V was clipped by 6 bases and J by 2 bases, with 14 bases between them. CDR3 length equals 15 residues.

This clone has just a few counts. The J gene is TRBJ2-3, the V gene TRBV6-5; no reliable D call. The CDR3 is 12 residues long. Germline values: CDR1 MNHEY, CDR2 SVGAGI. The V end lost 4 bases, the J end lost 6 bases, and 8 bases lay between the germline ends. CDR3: CASSSDGDTQYF. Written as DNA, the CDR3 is TGTGCCAGCAGTTCGGACGGGGATACGCAGTATTTT.

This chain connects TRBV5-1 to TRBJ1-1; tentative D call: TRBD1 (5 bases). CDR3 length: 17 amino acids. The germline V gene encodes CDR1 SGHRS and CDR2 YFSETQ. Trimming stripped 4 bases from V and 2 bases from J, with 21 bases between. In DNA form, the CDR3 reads TGCGCCAGCAGCCCAAGAGGACCAACAGGCATCAACACTGAAGCTTTCTTT. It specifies CASSPRGPTGINTEAFF.

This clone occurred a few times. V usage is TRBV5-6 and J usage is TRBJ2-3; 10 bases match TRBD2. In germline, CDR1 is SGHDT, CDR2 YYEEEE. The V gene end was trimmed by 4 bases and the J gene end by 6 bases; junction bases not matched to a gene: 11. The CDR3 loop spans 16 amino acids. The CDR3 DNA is TGTGCCAGCAGCCTGGTTGCCAGCGGGAGGGCCGATACGCAGTATTTT. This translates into CASSLVASGRADTQYF.